The clone carrying this T cell receptor (beta chain) was detected ten times or more. Its matching antigen is unknown. Each CDR3 protein is one row after TCRdb ran MiXCR on the multiplex PCR reads. The table lists some 100,000 distinct CDR3 sequences, 21% of them singletons, with less than 1.5% in the top ten. This sample was included in a study of breast tumors, draining lymph nodes, adjacent tissues. Study-wide points: Most tumor T cells seemingly derive from lymph node, then expand in tumor. Tumor and nontumor repertoires were significantly more similar in luminal-like than in basal-like breast cancer. Compared with lymph nodes, tumors were less diverse; compared with nontumor tissue, more.

This CDR3 comprises 15 residues. Per the germline V gene, CDR1 is SEHNR and CDR2 is FQNEAQ (reference sequence). V gave up 4 bases and J gave up 4 bases; unmatched junction bases: 1. Samples came from axillary lymph nodes draining the breast cancer. The sequence came from a female donor with breast cancer. Some clones in this sample may be carry-over from other donors' samples. Sequenced: axillary lymph node tissue. The chain combines TRBV7-9 with TRBJ2-1; 13 nucleotides align to TRBD2. The CDR3 region is CASSSLAGGYNEQFF. As DNA, the CDR3 is TGTGCCAGCAGCTCACTAGCGGGGGGGTACAATGAGCAGTTCTTC.